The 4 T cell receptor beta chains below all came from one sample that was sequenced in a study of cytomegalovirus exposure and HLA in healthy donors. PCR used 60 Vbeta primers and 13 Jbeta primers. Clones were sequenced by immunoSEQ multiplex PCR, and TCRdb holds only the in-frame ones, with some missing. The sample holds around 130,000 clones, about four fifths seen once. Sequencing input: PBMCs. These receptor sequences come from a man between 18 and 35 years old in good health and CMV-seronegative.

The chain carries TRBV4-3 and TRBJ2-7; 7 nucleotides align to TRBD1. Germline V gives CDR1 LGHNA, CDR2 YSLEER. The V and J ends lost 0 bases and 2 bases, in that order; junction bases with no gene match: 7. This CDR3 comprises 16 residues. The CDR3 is CASSQDSARGTYEQYF. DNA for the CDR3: TGCGCCAGCAGCCAAGATTCGGCCAGGGGGACCTACGAGCAGTACTTC.

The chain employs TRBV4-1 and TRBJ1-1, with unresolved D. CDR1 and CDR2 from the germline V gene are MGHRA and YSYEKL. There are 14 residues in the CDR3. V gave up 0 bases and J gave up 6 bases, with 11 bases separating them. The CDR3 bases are TGCGCCAGCAGCCAAGATATATACCGGGCTGAAGCTTTCTTT. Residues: CASSQDIYRAEAFF.

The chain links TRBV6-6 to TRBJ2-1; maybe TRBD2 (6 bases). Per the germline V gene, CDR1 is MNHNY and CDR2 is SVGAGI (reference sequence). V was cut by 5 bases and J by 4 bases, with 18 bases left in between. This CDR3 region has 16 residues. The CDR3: CASSRAGASVYNEQFF. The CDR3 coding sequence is TGTGCCAGCAGTAGGGCCGGGGCTAGCGTTTACAATGAGCAGTTCTTC.

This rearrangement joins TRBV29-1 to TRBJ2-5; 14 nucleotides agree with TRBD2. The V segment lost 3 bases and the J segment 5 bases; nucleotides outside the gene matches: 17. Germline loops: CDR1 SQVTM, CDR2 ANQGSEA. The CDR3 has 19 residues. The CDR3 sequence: CSVDLGSPGLAGAGETQYF. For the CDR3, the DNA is TGCAGCGTTGATCTGGGTTCGCCGGGACTAGCGGGAGCTGGGGAGACCCAGTACTTC.